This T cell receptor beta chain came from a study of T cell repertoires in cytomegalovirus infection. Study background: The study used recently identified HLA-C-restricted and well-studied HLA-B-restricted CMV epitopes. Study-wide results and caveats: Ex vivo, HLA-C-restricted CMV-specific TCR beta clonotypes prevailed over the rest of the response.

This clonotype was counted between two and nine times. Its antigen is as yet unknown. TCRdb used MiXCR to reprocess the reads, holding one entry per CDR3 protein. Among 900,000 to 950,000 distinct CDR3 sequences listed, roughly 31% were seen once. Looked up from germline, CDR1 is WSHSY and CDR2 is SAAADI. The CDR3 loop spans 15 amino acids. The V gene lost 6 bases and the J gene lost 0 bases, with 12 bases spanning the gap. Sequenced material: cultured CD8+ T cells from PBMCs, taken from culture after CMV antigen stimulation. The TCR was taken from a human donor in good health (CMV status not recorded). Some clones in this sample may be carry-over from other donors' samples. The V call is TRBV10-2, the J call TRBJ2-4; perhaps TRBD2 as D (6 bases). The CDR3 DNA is TGCGCCAGCAGACAAGGGACTCTAGCCAAAAACATTCAGTACTTC. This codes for CASRQGTLAKNIQYF.